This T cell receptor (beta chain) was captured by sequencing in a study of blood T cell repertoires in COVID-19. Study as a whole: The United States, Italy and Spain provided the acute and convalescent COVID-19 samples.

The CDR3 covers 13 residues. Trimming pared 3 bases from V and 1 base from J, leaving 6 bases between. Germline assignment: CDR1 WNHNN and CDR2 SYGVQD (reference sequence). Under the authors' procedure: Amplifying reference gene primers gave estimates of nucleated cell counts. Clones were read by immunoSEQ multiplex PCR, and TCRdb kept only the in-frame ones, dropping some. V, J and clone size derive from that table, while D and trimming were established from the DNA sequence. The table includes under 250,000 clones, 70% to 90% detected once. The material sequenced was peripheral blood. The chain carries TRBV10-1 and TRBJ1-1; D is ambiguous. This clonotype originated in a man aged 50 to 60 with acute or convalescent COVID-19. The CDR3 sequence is CASSEAGNTEAFF. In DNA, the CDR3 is TGCGCCAGCAGTGAAGCGGGGAACACTGAAGCTTTCTTT.